The source of this T cell receptor beta chain is a study of post-analysis software for immune sequencing data. Across the study: Disease courses included relapsing-remitting, secondary progressive and progressive-relapsing multiple sclerosis.

Overall study results and limits: Patients carried roughly 5 TRBV segments more frequently than controls did, and TRBV5-6, TRBV5-1 and TRBV20-1 were among them. Multiple sclerosis was associated with a significant reduction in normalized Chao1 diversity relative to controls. Samples made in the same batch grouped tightly together by F measure.

The TCR beta cDNA libraries contained unique molecular identifiers. From the PCR reads, TCRdb called clonotypes with MiXCR, one entry per CDR3 protein. This sample has 430,000 or so distinct CDR3 sequences, with about 39% found just once. There are a few counts of this clonotype. What it recognizes is unknown. The ends were cut back, 7 bases at V and 6 bases at J, with 9 bases in the middle. CDR1 MNHNY and CDR2 SVGAGI come from the germline V gene (reference sequence). CDR3 length: 11 residues. The sequence was collected from a girl aged 2 to 9 with multiple sclerosis. Sequencing used blood. The chain is built from TRBV6-6 and TRBJ1-2; D remains ambiguous. The CDR3 loop is CASTLGDGYTF. The CDR3 coding sequence is TGTGCCAGCACTCTTGGGGATGGCTACACCTTC.